This note documents a single T cell receptor (beta chain) sequence. Its antigen is unidentified. The sample originates from a study of cytomegalovirus exposure and HLA in healthy donors. Study information: HLA-typed donors contributed some 77 million unique TCRs, which were held in an early data release. Study-level points and caveats: Later analysis found that TCR beta chains associated with HLA were more clonally expanded than other, equally common chains. Immune exposure information available was restricted to CMV serostatus. When analyzed later, a missense DCLRE1C variant was found to be linked to TCR beta V- and J-gene trimming.

The PCR made use of 60 Vbeta and 13 Jbeta primers. Some clones are missing from TCRdb's copy, which holds only in-frame ones; the method was immunoSEQ multiplex PCR. Here the sample spans 240,000 or so clones, more than 75% being singletons. CDR1 is MGHRA, CDR2 YSYEKL, per germline. Germline trimming cut 3 bases from V and 7 bases from J; bases unmatched to any gene: 21. This CDR3 has 19 amino acids. The TCR was taken from a woman between 35 and 50 years old in good health and CMV-seropositive. Input material: PBMCs. The rearrangement joins TRBV4-1 to TRBJ2-5, with 9 bases matching TRBD1. The CDR3 DNA reads as TGCGCCAGCAGCCATAAAGTCCCGGGACAGGGCCTGCCCAACCTGACCCAGTACTTC. As protein: CASSHKVPGQGLPNLTQYF.